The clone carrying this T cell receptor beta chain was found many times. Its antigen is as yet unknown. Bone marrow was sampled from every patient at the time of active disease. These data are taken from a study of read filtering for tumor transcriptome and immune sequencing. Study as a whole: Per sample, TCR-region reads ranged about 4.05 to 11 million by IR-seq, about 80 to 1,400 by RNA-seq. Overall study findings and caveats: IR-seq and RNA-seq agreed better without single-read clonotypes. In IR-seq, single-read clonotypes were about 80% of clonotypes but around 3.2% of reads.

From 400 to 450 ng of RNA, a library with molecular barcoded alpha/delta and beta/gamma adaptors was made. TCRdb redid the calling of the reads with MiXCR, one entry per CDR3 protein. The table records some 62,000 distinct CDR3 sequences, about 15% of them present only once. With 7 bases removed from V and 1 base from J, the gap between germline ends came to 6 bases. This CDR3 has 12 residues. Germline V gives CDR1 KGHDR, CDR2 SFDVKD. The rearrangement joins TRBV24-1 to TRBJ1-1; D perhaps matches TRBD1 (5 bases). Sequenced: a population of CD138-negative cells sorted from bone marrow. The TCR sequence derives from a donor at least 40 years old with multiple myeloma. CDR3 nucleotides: TGTGCCACCAGCGGGGGGAACACTGAAGCTTTCTTT. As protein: CATSGGNTEAFF.